The rows below give T cell receptor beta chains drawn from one sample of a study of shared clonotypes between healthy human individuals. Profiled with immunoSEQ multiplex PCR; TCRdb holds only in-frame clones, not every one. The sample yields about 1,500,000 clones, roughly 96% seen once. Sequencing was done on a sample of naive CD4+ T cells sorted from blood. The source is a man aged 25-45 years in good health. CDR3s include the opening cysteine and the closing phenylalanine or tryptophan. The order of the fields is clone size, J gene, V gene, D gene, CDR3 protein, CDR3 DNA. The D gene is left open where the match is weak. Rows may omit the clone size; those that give it use once, few, many or a size class.

clone_size: .
j_call: TRBJ2-7
v_call: TRBV25-1
d_call: .
cdr3_aa: CASRLDSYEQYF
cdr3_nt: TGTGCCAGCAGATTAGACAGTTACGAGCAGTACTTC

clone_size: .
j_call: TRBJ1-1
v_call: TRBV15
d_call: .
cdr3_aa: CATSRTTVSEAFF
cdr3_nt: TGTGCCACCAGCAGAACGACAGTGTCTGAAGCTTTCTTT

clone_size: .
j_call: TRBJ1-4
v_call: TRBV18
d_call: TRBD1
cdr3_aa: CASSAGQGIEKLFF
cdr3_nt: TGTGCCAGCTCAGCCGGACAGGGGATTGAAAAACTGTTTTTT

clone_size: once
j_call: TRBJ1-2
v_call: TRBV20-1
d_call: TRBD1
cdr3_aa: CSARGRGGYTF
cdr3_nt: TGCAGTGCCAGGGGGCGCGGTGGCTACACCTTC

clone_size: once
j_call: TRBJ1-1
v_call: TRBV27
d_call: TRBD1
cdr3_aa: CASSSLTNTGGRDTEAFF
cdr3_nt: TGTGCCAGCAGTTCCCTAACAAACACAGGGGGCAGGGACACTGAAGCTTTCTTT

clone_size: .
j_call: TRBJ1-5
v_call: TRBV15
d_call: .
cdr3_aa: CATSSDKHQPQHF
cdr3_nt: TGTGCCACCAGCAGCGACAAGCATCAGCCCCAGCATTTT

clone_size: .
j_call: TRBJ1-2
v_call: TRBV18
d_call: .
cdr3_aa: CASSPLGTEPSYGYTF
cdr3_nt: TGTGCCAGCTCACCTCTTGGGACGGAGCCGAGCTATGGCTACACCTTC

clone_size: once
j_call: TRBJ2-7
v_call: TRBV7-2
d_call: TRBD2
cdr3_aa: CASSLVSSGPPYEQYF
cdr3_nt: TGTGCCAGCAGCTTAGTTTCTAGCGGGCCCCCCTACGAGCAGTACTTC

clone_size: .
j_call: TRBJ2-1
v_call: TRBV6-1
d_call: .
cdr3_aa: CASSEQGYNEQFF
cdr3_nt: TGTGCCAGCAGTGAACAGGGGTACAATGAGCAGTTCTTC

clone_size: .
j_call: TRBJ2-1
v_call: TRBV5-5
d_call: .
cdr3_aa: CASSLALYNEQFF
cdr3_nt: TGTGCCAGCAGCTTGGCACTTTACAATGAGCAGTTCTTC